The clone carrying this T cell receptor beta chain has just a few counts. Antigen specificity is unknown. Only in-frame clones appear in the TCRdb table, and some are missing; sequencing was by immunoSEQ multiplex PCR. The data hold approximately 1,600 clones, with just over 40% observed a single time. This specimen belongs to a study of tumour-infiltrating T cells in Burkitt lymphoma. About the study: The Burkitt lymphoma cohort spanned all epidemiological subtypes. Survival, overall and progression-free, tracked with productive clonality. Points from the study as a whole: Several public clonotypes were shared across many Burkitt lymphoma patients.

This receptor was obtained from a human donor with Burkitt lymphoma. Sequencing was carried out using tumor tissue.

The CDR3 here is CASSLLGDGQETQYF. CDR3 DNA sequence: TGCGCCAGCAGCTTATTAGGGGATGGCCAAGAGACCCAGTACTTC. The V and J genes are TRBV5-1 and TRBJ2-5, with D perhaps TRBD1 (5 bases). The V end lost 2 bases, the J end lost 1 base, and 12 bases lay between the germline ends. The CDR3 has 15 amino acids. Germline values: CDR1 SGHRS, CDR2 YFSETQ.